These 19 T cell receptor beta chains came from one sample sequenced in a study of cytomegalovirus exposure and HLA in healthy donors (dated by TCRdb to about 2017). The library came from the immunoSEQ multiplex PCR assay. For the multiplex PCR, a mixture combining 60 forward primers for TCR Vbeta segments and 13 reverse primers for TCR Jbeta segments was used. The clones in this table, taken by TCRdb from immuneACCESS, are in-frame only. Not every clone is retained; where verified, under half of the shortfall comes from an unresolved V gene, and the cause of the rest is unknown. This sample comprises about 160,000 clones, about three quarters of them detected only once. The ten largest make up around 7% of the sample. The specimen sequenced was PBMCs. Receptor source: a woman aged 40 to 55 in good health and CMV-seropositive.

The chain links TRBV6-6 to TRBJ1-1, with unresolved D. V lost 4 bases, J lost 1 base, and 16 bases lay in between. Germline V gene sequence: CDR1 MNHNY, CDR2 SVGAGI (reference sequence). The CDR3 covers 16 residues. The chain's CDR3 is CASSSPWEAGNTEAFF. The CDR3 nucleotides read TGTGCCAGCAGTTCCCCATGGGAGGCTGGGAACACTGAAGCTTTCTTT.

The chain joins TRBV9 to TRBJ2-7, with TRBD1 identical over 7 bases. CDR1 is SGDLS, CDR2 YYNGEE, per germline. With 4 bases clipped from V and 3 bases from J, the junction kept 10 bases outside the gene matches. The CDR3 spans 15 residues. CDR3 amino acids: CASSPGQDPFYEQYF. As DNA, the CDR3 is TGTGCCAGCAGCCCAGGACAGGATCCTTTCTACGAGCAGTACTTC.

The genes are TRBV30 and TRBJ2-5; 8 bases agree with TRBD1. V was clipped by 5 bases and J by 5 bases; unmatched bases: 4. The CDR3 has 12 residues. Germline V CDR1 and CDR2: GTSNPN, SVGIG (reference sequence). DNA of the CDR3: TGTGCCTGGGACAGGGGTTTCGAGACCCAGTACTTC. This codes for CAWDRGFETQYF. The variable domain in full, with the rest retrieved from reference TRBV30 and TRBJ2-5, is SQTIHQWPATLVQPVGSPLSLECTVEGTSNPNLYWYRQAAGRGLQLLFYSVGIGQISSEVPQNLSASRPQDRQFILSSKKLLLSDSGFYLCAWDRGFETQYFGPGTRLLVL.

J is TRBJ2-1 and V is TRBV7-9; a possible D gene is TRBD1 (5 bases). The germline gives CDR1 SEHNR, CDR2 FQNEAQ (reference sequence). V shed 3 bases and J shed 10 bases, with 16 bases lying between them. The CDR3 totals 14 residues. The CDR3 sequence is CASSLGPPPDEQFF. As DNA, the CDR3 is TGTGCCAGCAGCTTGGGGCCCCCTCCGGACGAGCAGTTCTTC.

This clone occurred once. CDR3: CACRDKRSVGYTF. As DNA, the CDR3 is TGTGCCTGTAGGGACAAACGGAGCGTAGGCTACACCTTC. The rearrangement joins TRBV30 to TRBJ1-2; the D gene is possibly TRBD1 (6 bases). V was pared by 6 bases and J by 8 bases, with 19 bases between. CDR3 size: 13 residues. Germline CDR1 reads GTSNPN; CDR2 reads SVGIG (reference sequence).

The chain joins TRBV19 to TRBJ1-2; no clear D gene. Per the germline V gene, CDR1 is LNHDA and CDR2 is SQIVND (reference sequence). V was shortened by 6 bases and J by 4 bases, with 6 bases between the two germline ends. CDR3 length: 11 residues. Here the CDR3 reads CASSRSYGYTF. CDR3 sequence (DNA): TGTGCCAGTAGCCGGTCCTATGGCTACACCTTC.

This clone was counted a few times. The genes are TRBV21-1 and TRBJ2-5; the D call of TRBD1 is as the table states it, not checked on the DNA. The end of the DNA fits TRBJ2-7 better, so the J call may be wrong. TRBV21-1 is assigned pseudogene status. CDR3 length equals 15 residues. CDR3 in DNA: TGTGCCAGCAGCACGTCACAGGGGTGCTCCTACGAGCAGTACTTC. Translated: CASSTSQGCSYEQYF.

This chain uses TRBV5-6 with TRBJ2-1; 13 bases fit TRBD2. The CDR3 is made up of 16 amino acids. The germline gives CDR1 SGHDT, CDR2 YYEEEE. V shed 4 bases and J 6 bases; nucleotides not matched to a gene: 7. The CDR3 bases are TGTGCCAGCAGCGTATATACTAGCGGGGGGGCCAATGAGCAGTTCTTC. Protein: CASSVYTSGGANEQFF.

The chain combines TRBV5-4 with TRBJ2-3; 10 positions agree with TRBD2. J gave up 0 bases and V 3 bases, and 4 bases lay outside the gene matches. The CDR3 extends over 16 amino acids. Germline values: CDR1 SGHNT, CDR2 YYREEE (reference sequence). DNA of the CDR3: TGTGCCAGCAGCTCACTTAGCGGGGGGAGCACAGATACGCAGTATTTT. Translation: CASSSLSGGSTDTQYF.

The chain is built from TRBV21-1 and TRBJ2-3; the table's TRBD2 call for D was not verified on the DNA. TRBV21-1 constitutes a pseudogene. CDR3 length: 23 residues. CDR3 DNA: TGTGCCAGCAGCATGAGCCTTAGAGGCGGGGGTACTCGGCGTTTGGCCTCGGCAGATACGCAGTATTTT. Its translation: CASSMSLRGGGTRRLASADTQYF.

V and J are TRBV4-3 and TRBJ2-5, with D perhaps TRBD2 (7 bases). CDR3 size: 14 residues. In germline, CDR1 is LGHNA, CDR2 YSLEER. Deletions cut 0 bases from V and 5 bases from J, with 10 bases between. CDR3 loop: CASSQDRGAETQYF. CDR3 sequence (DNA): TGCGCCAGCAGCCAAGATCGGGGGGCTGAGACCCAGTACTTC.

V and J are TRBV27 and TRBJ2-5; tentative D call: TRBD2 (5 bases). V was trimmed by 5 bases and J by 3 bases, leaving 16 bases between them. This CDR3 spans 15 amino acids. Germline lookup yields CDR1 MNHEY and CDR2 SMNVEV (reference sequence). CDR3 in amino acids: CASSLGSAEEETQYF. The CDR3 bases are TGTGCCAGCAGTCTTGGAAGCGCGGAGGAAGAGACCCAGTACTTC.

The DNA of the CDR3 is TGCGCCAGCAGGGGGGCGGGGGGTTTCTCCTACAATGAGCAGTTCTTC. Translated: CASRGAGGFSYNEQFF. V usage is TRBV5-1 and J usage is TRBJ2-1, with 8 bases that match TRBD2. Germline assignment: CDR1 SGHRS and CDR2 YFSETQ. This CDR3 contains 16 residues. V trimming: 5 bases; J trimming: 0 bases; junction bases outside the gene matches: 7.

V is TRBV11-3 and J is TRBJ2-2; 8 positions match TRBD2. CDR3 length: 16 amino acids. The V gene end was trimmed by 5 bases and the J gene end by 6 bases; junction bases not matched to a gene: 11. In germline, CDR1 is SGHNT, CDR2 YENEEA. In DNA, the CDR3 is TGTGCCAGCAGCAAAAGACTAGCGACGGGCTCCGGGGAGCTGTTTTTT. This sequence encodes CASSKRLATGSGELFF.

The chain recombines TRBV29-1 with TRBJ2-5; 8 bases are shared with TRBD1. The CDR3 length is 18 residues. Losses at the gene ends were 6 bases for V and 4 bases for J; bases not matched to a gene: 22. From germline, CDR1 is SQVTM and CDR2 ANQGSEA. The CDR3 spells CSVFVKLTRDRHGETQYF. The CDR3 DNA reads TGCAGCGTCTTCGTTAAGTTAACCCGGGACAGGCACGGAGAGACCCAGTACTTC. Drawing the rest from reference TRBV29-1 and TRBJ2-5, the complete variable domain is SAVISQKPSRDICQRGTSLTIQCQVDSQVTMMFWYRQQPGQSLTLIATANQGSEATYESGFVIDKFPISRPNLTFSTLTVSNMSPEDSSIYLCSVFVKLTRDRHGETQYFGPGTRLLVL.

V is TRBV6-1 and J is TRBJ2-2; 8 nucleotides line up with TRBD2. Germline V gene lookup returns CDR1 MNHNS and CDR2 SASEGT. Trimming removed 9 bases from V and 3 bases from J; junction bases left unmatched: 9. This CDR3 has 15 amino acids. The CDR3 DNA is TGTGCCAGTGACCGGGGGGGGCCGTACACCGGGGAGCTGTTTTTT. Residues: CASDRGGPYTGELFF.

The chain has TRBV2 and TRBJ1-5; D not certain. Trimming cost V 0 bases and J 12 bases, with 18 bases left between them. CDR3 length: 15 amino acids. Germline V gives CDR1 SNHLY, CDR2 FYNNEI. This CDR3 is CASSEARTQVGSQHF. CDR3 in DNA: TGTGCCAGCAGTGAAGCCCGGACCCAGGTAGGGAGCCAGCATTTT.

V usage is TRBV28 and J usage is TRBJ2-1; TRBD2 might be the D (5 bases). Trimming shortened V by 3 bases and J by 8 bases, and 11 bases separated the two germline ends. The CDR3 covers 13 residues. CDR1 and CDR2 (germline): MDHEN, SYDVKM. Here the CDR3 reads CASSFLRAYEQFF. For the CDR3, the DNA is TGTGCCAGCAGTTTTCTGAGGGCTTATGAGCAGTTCTTC.

CDR3 nucleotides: TGTGCCATCAGTGAATCCGCCGCCAGAGGTAACTATGGCTACACCTTC. The encoded protein is CAISESAARGNYGYTF. The chain joins TRBV10-3 to TRBJ1-2; D is uncertain. The CDR3 has 16 amino acids. The V end lost 3 bases, the J end lost 1 base, and 15 bases lay between the germline ends. Germline V lookup: CDR1 ENHRY, CDR2 SYGVKD.